This T cell receptor beta chain came from a study of T cells after yellow fever vaccination. TCRdb reprocessed the 5' RACE reads with MiXCR, giving one entry per CDR3 protein. Of 450,000 to 600,000 distinct CDR3 sequences in the sample, approximately 16% were seen once. The germline V gene has CDR1 SGHTA and CDR2 FQGNSA. Deletions cut 6 bases from V and 2 bases from J, with 14 bases between. The CDR3 contains 15 residues. Here the sequenced sample was PBMCs, taken 5 to 6 days after the first yellow fever vaccination. The clonotype was recovered from a man aged 18 to 29 who received the YFV17D yellow fever vaccine. The genes are TRBV7-2 and TRBJ1-3; the D gene is possibly TRBD1 (5 bases). This CDR3 reads CASSPFSQAGNTIYF. The CDR3 DNA follows: TGTGCCAGCAGTCCTTTCTCACAGGCTGGAAACACCATATATTTT.